These 14 T cell receptor beta chains originate from one sample sequenced in a study of Ad26.COV2.S vaccination and SARS-CoV-2 variants. Profiled with immunoSEQ multiplex PCR; TCRdb holds only in-frame clones, not every one. The table lists about 440,000 clones, roughly 87% of them singletons. Treatment specified: some 19 received Ad26.COV2.S at low or high dose, single or two shots; about 5 received placebo; per-sample allocation not given. Sampling occurred on day 63 after the first vaccine or placebo injection. The sample was peripheral blood, taken in a trial of Ad26.COV2.S vaccine versus placebo. These receptors were taken from a person between 18 and 60 years old who received the Ad26.COV2.S COVID-19 vaccine or a placebo.

The V gene is TRBV5-6, the J gene TRBJ1-2; 8 bases are a match to TRBD1. The CDR3 sequence is 16 residues long. The germline V gene has CDR1 SGHDT and CDR2 YYEEEE. J gave up 4 bases and V 3 bases, and 11 bases lay outside the gene matches. CDR3 residues: CASSSDIRGRVYGYTF. The DNA for the CDR3 is TGTGCCAGCAGCTCGGACATCAGGGGGCGCGTCTATGGCTACACCTTC.

The chain uses TRBV6-7 and TRBJ1-5; 7 bases are shared with TRBD1. TRBV6-7 is identified as an open reading frame with a role that is uncertain. J was trimmed by 6 bases and V by 9 bases; bases with no gene match: 11. The CDR3 has 14 residues. CDR3 region: CARSGGCRFQPQHF. CDR3 DNA: TGTGCCAGGTCAGGGGGTTGTCGGTTTCAGCCCCAGCATTTT.

J is TRBJ2-7 and V is TRBV5-1, with 9 bases identical to TRBD1. This CDR3 is built from 14 residues. J gave up 3 bases and V 6 bases, and 7 bases lay outside the gene matches. CDR1 and CDR2 (germline): SGHRS, YFSETQ. The CDR3 here is CASTTGTGIYEQYF. In DNA, the CDR3 is TGCGCCAGCACCACAGGGACAGGGATCTACGAGCAGTACTTC.

The CDR3 protein is CASSSTGVYTGELFF. In nucleotides, the CDR3 is TGTGCCAGCAGCTCCACAGGGGTTTACACCGGGGAGCTGTTTTTT. The chain recombines TRBV7-8 with TRBJ2-2; 7 positions agree with TRBD1. The CDR3 runs 15 residues. In germline, CDR1 is SGHVS, CDR2 FQNEAQ. V dropped 4 bases and J dropped 3; count of bases not matched to a gene: 5.

The CDR3 reads CASSYSSAANEQFF. The CDR3 DNA is TGTGCCAGCAGTTACTCATCAGCTGCCAATGAGCAGTTCTTC. The V call is TRBV6-5, the J call TRBJ2-1; no firm D call. Germline V gives CDR1 MNHEY, CDR2 SVGAGI. CDR3 length: 14 residues. Deletions cut 0 bases from V and 6 bases from J, with 9 bases between.

This chain connects TRBV5-1 to TRBJ2-3; TRBD1 agrees at 9 bases. The CDR3 extends over 14 amino acids. V lost 7 bases, J lost 4 bases, and 7 bases stayed unmatched. Germline values: CDR1 SGHRS, CDR2 YFSETQ. The CDR3 reads CASGRDRAADTQYF. CDR3 in DNA: TGCGCCAGCGGCCGGGACAGGGCTGCAGATACGCAGTATTTT.

The V gene is TRBV6-2 or TRBV6-3, the J gene TRBJ2-3; 8 positions agree with TRBD2. J lost 2 bases, V lost 0 bases, and 4 bases had no gene match. In germline, CDR1 is MNHEY, CDR2 SVGEGT. There are 16 residues in the CDR3. For the CDR3, the DNA is TGTGCCAGCAGTTACTCGACTAGCGCGAACACAGATACGCAGTATTTT. Encoded protein: CASSYSTSANTDTQYF.

The chain combines TRBV20-1 with TRBJ2-7, with a weak D call TRBD2 (5 bases). The V end lost 3 bases, the J end lost 7 bases, and 16 bases lay between the germline ends. In germline, CDR1 is DFQATT, CDR2 SNEGSKA (reference sequence). The CDR3 runs to 13 residues. CDR3 sequence (DNA): TGCAGTGCTAGTAATGCGGGTGATCGTGAGCAGTACTTC. Encoded protein: CSASNAGDREQYF.

V usage is TRBV5-8 and J usage is TRBJ1-2; TRBD1 might be the D (6 bases). Trimming pared 3 bases from V and 3 bases from J, leaving 12 bases between. CDR1 and CDR2 (germline): SGHTS, YDEGEE. The CDR3 contains 14 residues. CDR3 loop: CASSWRGQDYGYTF. The CDR3 DNA sequence: TGTGCCAGCAGCTGGCGGGGGCAGGACTATGGCTACACCTTC.

The CDR3 DNA sequence: TGTGCCAGTACCCCCCTAGCGGGAGGGCCAGGCGAGCAGTACTTC. Residues: CASTPLAGGPGEQYF. The V gene is TRBV19, the J gene TRBJ2-7; 12 bases map to TRBD2. The CDR3 runs 15 residues. The V segment lost 7 bases and the J segment 6 bases; nucleotides outside the gene matches: 10. CDR1 LNHDA and CDR2 SQIVND come from the germline V gene (reference sequence). Drawing the rest from reference TRBV19 and TRBJ2-7, the complete variable domain is DGGITQSPKYLFRKEGQNVTLSCEQNLNHDAMYWYRQDPGQGLRLIYYSQIVNDFQKGDIAEGYSVSREKKESFPLTVTSAQKNPTAFYLCASTPLAGGPGEQYFGPGTRLTVT.

The rearrangement uses TRBV20-1 and TRBJ2-5; D is undetermined. CDR1 is DFQATT, CDR2 SNEGSKA, per germline (reference sequence). CDR3 length equals 12 residues. The germline V and J ends were trimmed by 3 bases and 0 bases, with 5 bases remaining between them. This CDR3 is CSASYNQETQYF. DNA for the CDR3: TGCAGTGCTAGTTACAACCAAGAGACCCAGTACTTC.

The chain has TRBV24-1 and TRBJ2-2, with D possibly being TRBD2 (6 bases). The CDR3 runs 16 residues. The ends were cut back, 5 bases at V and 6 bases at J, with 18 bases in the middle. Germline loops: CDR1 KGHDR, CDR2 SFDVKD. In nucleotides, the CDR3 is TGTGCCACCAGTGTCGCAGACCTGTCTAGCGCCGGGGAGCTGTTTTTT. Amino acids: CATSVADLSSAGELFF.

This clone was seen a single time. The CDR3 reads CASRRQGSYEQYF. CDR3 nucleotides: TGTGCCAGCCGCCGGCAGGGCTCCTACGAGCAGTACTTC. The chain joins TRBV27 to TRBJ2-7, with D possibly matching TRBD1 (5 bases). The CDR3 is made up of 13 amino acids. Germline CDR1 reads MNHEY; CDR2 reads SMNVEV (reference sequence). Trimming shortened V by 8 bases and J by 0 bases, and 11 bases separated the two germline ends.

The chain has TRBV2 and TRBJ1-1; D not resolved. V was cut by 4 bases and J by 1 base, with 7 bases left in between. There are 13 residues in the CDR3. The germline V gene encodes CDR1 SNHLY and CDR2 FYNNEI. The DNA for the CDR3 is TGTGCCAGCAGTGTGGAGGGGAACACTGAAGCTTTCTTT. Translation gives CASSVEGNTEAFF.